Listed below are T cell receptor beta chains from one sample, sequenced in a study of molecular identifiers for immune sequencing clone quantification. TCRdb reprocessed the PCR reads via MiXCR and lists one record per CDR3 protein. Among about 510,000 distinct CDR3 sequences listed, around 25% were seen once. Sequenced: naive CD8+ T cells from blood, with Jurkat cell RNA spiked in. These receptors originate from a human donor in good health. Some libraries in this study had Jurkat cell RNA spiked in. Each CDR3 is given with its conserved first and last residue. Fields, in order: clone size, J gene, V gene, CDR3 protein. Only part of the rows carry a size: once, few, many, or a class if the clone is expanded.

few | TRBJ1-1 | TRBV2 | CASRWTQLVGAFF
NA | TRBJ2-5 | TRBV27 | CASGFLGEGLQTQYF
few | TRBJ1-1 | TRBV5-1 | CASSIGQGRTEAFF
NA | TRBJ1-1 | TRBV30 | CAWSTGQGSAEAFF
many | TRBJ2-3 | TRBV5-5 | CASSYWTVTDTQYF
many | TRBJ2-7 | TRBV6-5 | CASSPTDQVSSYEQYF
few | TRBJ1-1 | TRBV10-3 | CAISESVIARNTEAFF
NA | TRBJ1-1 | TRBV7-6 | CASSSRGGDGEAFF
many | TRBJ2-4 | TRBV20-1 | CSARGGFPNIQYF
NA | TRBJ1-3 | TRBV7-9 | CASSATRNTIYF
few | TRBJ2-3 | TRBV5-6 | CASSVQGAPADTQYF
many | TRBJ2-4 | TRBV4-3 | CASSQDRRDVGIQYF
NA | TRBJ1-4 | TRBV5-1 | CASSRDEWATNEKLFF
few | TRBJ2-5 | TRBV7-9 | CASSRRTGVETQYF
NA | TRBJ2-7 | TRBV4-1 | CASGQHRDSSYEQYF
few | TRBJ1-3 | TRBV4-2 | CASSQDGSSGNTIYF
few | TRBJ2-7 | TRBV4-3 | CASSQAQGSYEQYF
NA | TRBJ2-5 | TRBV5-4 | CASSPTRGQKLQETQYF
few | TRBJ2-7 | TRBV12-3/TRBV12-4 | CASSFMAHEQYF
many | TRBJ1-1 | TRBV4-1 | CASSLFGTGGGTEAFF
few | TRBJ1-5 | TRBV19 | CASSNRDRGRDQPQHF
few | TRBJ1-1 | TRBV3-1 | CASSKKPGGANTEAFF
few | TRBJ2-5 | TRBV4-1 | CASSQASRTLQETQYF
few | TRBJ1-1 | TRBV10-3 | CAISDMGEAFF
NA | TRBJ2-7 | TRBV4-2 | CASSPEWGLAYEQYF
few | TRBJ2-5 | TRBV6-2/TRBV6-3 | CASSPGLAGGYQETQYF
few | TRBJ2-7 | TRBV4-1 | CASSLRHDRTSGEGYEQYF
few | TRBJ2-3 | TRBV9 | CASSVLNTDTQYF
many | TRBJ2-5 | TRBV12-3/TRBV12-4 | CATSWDSRETQYF